These T cell receptor beta chains were read from a single sample in a study of patients and donors after allogeneic stem cell transplantation. TCRdb re-called the RT-PCR reads through MiXCR, storing one row per CDR3 protein. Of about a million distinct CDR3 sequences in the sample, roughly 18% were seen once. The sequenced material came from blood, either unsorted or a sorted T cell fraction (not recorded which). All receptors derive from a human donor who was either an allogeneic HSCT recipient or a stem cell or donor lymphocyte infusion donor (not recorded which). It is not recorded whose cells these are; they may come from a transplant donor. Each CDR3 is given with its conserved first and last residue. Each record gives: J gene, V gene, D gene, clone size, CDR3 DNA, CDR3 protein. A D gene is named only where the DNA matches it firmly. Size tells how often a clone was seen (once, few, many) or the class of an expanded clone, and some rows leave it out.

TRBJ2-7	TRBV9	-	few	TGTGCCAGCAGCGAGGGGATTTCAATGTCCTACGAGCAGTACTTC	CASSEGISMSYEQYF
TRBJ1-4	TRBV20-1	-	few	TGCAGTGCTTACCTTCTGGCAGGGAGGGGTGGTGAAAAACTGTTTTTT	CSAYLLAGRGGEKLFF
TRBJ2-7	TRBV20-1	-	once	TGCAGTGCCCTAACGGGGCTAAGCTCCTACGAGCAGTACTTC	CSALTGLSSYEQYF
TRBJ2-7	TRBV12-3/TRBV12-4	-	many	TGTGCCAGCAGTTACCGGACGGAGATAACCTACGAGCAGTACTTC	CASSYRTEITYEQYF
TRBJ2-1	TRBV4-2	TRBD2	few	TGTGCCAGCAGCCAAGAAATCCCAGCGGGGGGTAAGGATGAGCAGTTCTTC	CASSQEIPAGGKDEQFF
TRBJ1-2	TRBV6-5	-	once	TGTGCCAGCAGTTCCCCGAGGGGGAGGGACTATGGCTACACCTTC	CASSSPRGRDYGYTF
TRBJ2-1	TRBV6-1	TRBD1	-	TGTGCCAGCAGTCACAACAGGGGGCGCACCCACAATGAGCAGTTCTTC	CASSHNRGRTHNEQFF
TRBJ2-3	TRBV20-1	-	-	TGCAGTGCTAGAGATGGTGGCAGACTCACAGATACGCAGTATTTT	CSARDGGRLTDTQYF
TRBJ2-1	TRBV24-1	TRBD2	-	TGTGCCACCAGTGATTTAAGGACTAGCGGGAGCAATGAGCAGTTCTTC	CATSDLRTSGSNEQFF
TRBJ2-5	TRBV20-1	-	-	TGCAGTGCTAGAGCCGTTAAGGGAAGAGAGACCCAGTACTTC	CSARAVKGRETQYF
TRBJ2-7	TRBV30	-	-	TGTGCCTGCAGTGCCCGGGGGGTGGGGACAGCGCAGTACTTC	CACSARGVGTAQYF
TRBJ2-7	TRBV11-2	TRBD2	-	TGTGCCAGCAGCTTAGTAGCGGGAGCCCCCTCCTACGAGCAGTACTTC	CASSLVAGAPSYEQYF
TRBJ1-5	TRBV12-3/TRBV12-4	-	few	TGTGCCAGCAGTTTTAGGGCTTTCCTATCATCGCCCCAGCATTTT	CASSFRAFLSSPQHF
TRBJ2-7	TRBV20-1	TRBD2	few	TGCAGTGCTTCGAGCGGGAGTACGGGTTCGTTCTCCTACGAGCAGTACTTC	CSASSGSTGSFSYEQYF
TRBJ2-3	TRBV20-1	-	few	TGCAGTGCTAGGAACCCGGGGGCGCGCACAGATACGCAGTATTTT	CSARNPGARTDTQYF
TRBJ1-1	TRBV29-1	TRBD1	many	TGCAGCGGATTCCGACAGGGAGCCATGAACACTGAAGCTTTCTTT	CSGFRQGAMNTEAFF
TRBJ1-1	TRBV2	TRBD1	-	TGTGCCAGCAGTGAAGAGGTCAGGGGGCTGGGAAGGAACACTGAAGCTTTCTTT	CASSEEVRGLGRNTEAFF
TRBJ1-1	TRBV29-1	-	few	TGCAGCGTTGGTCAGGGACCTGAAGCTTTCTTT	CSVGQGPEAFF
TRBJ2-3	TRBV11-2	TRBD2	-	TGTGCCAGCAGCTTAGATTGGGGACTAGTCACTGATACGCAGTATTTT	CASSLDWGLVTDTQYF
TRBJ2-4	TRBV5-1	-	many	TGCGCCAGCAGCCAAGACACCTCCAAAAACATTCAGTACTTC	CASSQDTSKNIQYF
TRBJ2-3	TRBV6-5	-	few	TGTGCCAGCAGTTACTCGAAACAGAGCACAGATACGCAGTATTTT	CASSYSKQSTDTQYF
TRBJ1-1	TRBV30	-	few	TGTGCCTGGAGCAGGAGCACCGTGAACACTGAAGCTTTCTTT	CAWSRSTVNTEAFF
TRBJ1-2	TRBV5-1	-	-	TGCGCCAGCAGCTTGGGCACTAATGATGGCTACACCTTC	CASSLGTNDGYTF
TRBJ2-1	TRBV5-1	TRBD2	-	TGCGCCAGCAGATCTCCGACTAGCGGGAGGAGCTCCTACAATGAGCAGTTCTTC	CASRSPTSGRSSYNEQFF
TRBJ2-5	TRBV7-2	TRBD2	-	TGTGCCAGCAGCTTCCAACTAGCGGGGGACGAGACCCAGTACTTC	CASSFQLAGDETQYF
TRBJ2-1	TRBV20-1	-	many	TGCAGTGCTAGGGTCCGGGCCACCAATGAGCAGTTCTTC	CSARVRATNEQFF
TRBJ2-1	TRBV4-2	TRBD2	few	TGTGCCAGCAGCCAAGAGTTCGCGGGGGGTCAGGGCAATGAGCAGTTCTTC	CASSQEFAGGQGNEQFF